This record covers a single T cell receptor (beta chain). Antigen: not known. This sample was taken from a study of shared clonotypes between healthy human individuals. In the study overall: Donors had three CD4 naive, three CD4 memory, two CD8 naive and one CD8 memory plate apiece.

The CDR3 sequence is 15 residues long. The V gene's germline CDR1 is SGDLS and CDR2 YYNGEE. Trimming cost V 2 bases and J 0 bases, with 8 bases left between them. CD4+ cell separation produced CD45RA+ naive and CD45RA-negative memory subsets. General study results and limits: Naive CD4 clonotypes overlapped across a handful of donors at about 5.3%.

Sequenced by immunoSEQ multiplex PCR; TCRdb stores in-frame clones only, minus some. Of around 1,000,000 clones in the sample, 60% to 80% were seen once. The V gene is TRBV9, the J gene TRBJ1-4, with D hard to call. The sequenced sample consisted of memory CD4+ T cells from PBMCs. Indicated subset: CD45RA-negative fraction. The origin of this receptor is a man between 18 and 35 years old in good health. Some clones in this sample may be carry-over from other donors' samples. The CDR3 DNA is TGTGCCAGCAGCGTTGGGTCTACAACTAATGAAAAACTGTTTTTT. Translating it yields CASSVGSTTNEKLFF.